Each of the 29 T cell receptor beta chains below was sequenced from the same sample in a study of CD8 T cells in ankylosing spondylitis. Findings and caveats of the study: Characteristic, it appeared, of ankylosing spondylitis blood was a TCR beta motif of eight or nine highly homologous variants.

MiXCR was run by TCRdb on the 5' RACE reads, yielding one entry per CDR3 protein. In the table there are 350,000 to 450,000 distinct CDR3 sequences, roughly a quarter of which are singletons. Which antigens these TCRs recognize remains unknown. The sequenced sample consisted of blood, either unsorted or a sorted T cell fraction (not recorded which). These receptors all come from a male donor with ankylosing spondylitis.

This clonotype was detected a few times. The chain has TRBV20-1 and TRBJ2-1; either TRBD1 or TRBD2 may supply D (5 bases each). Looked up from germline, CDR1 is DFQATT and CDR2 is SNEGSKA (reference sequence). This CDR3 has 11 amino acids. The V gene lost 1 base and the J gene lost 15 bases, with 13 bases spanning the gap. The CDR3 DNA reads TGCAGTGCTAGAGTAGGGGACCCGTGGTTCTTC. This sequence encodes CSARVGDPWFF.

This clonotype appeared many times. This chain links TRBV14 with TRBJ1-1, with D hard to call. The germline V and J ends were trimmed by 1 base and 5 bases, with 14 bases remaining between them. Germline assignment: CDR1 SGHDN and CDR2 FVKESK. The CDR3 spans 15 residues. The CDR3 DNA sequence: TGTGCCAGCAGCCAAGCTTTTCCTCTTGGGACTGAAGCTTTCTTT. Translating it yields CASSQAFPLGTEAFF.

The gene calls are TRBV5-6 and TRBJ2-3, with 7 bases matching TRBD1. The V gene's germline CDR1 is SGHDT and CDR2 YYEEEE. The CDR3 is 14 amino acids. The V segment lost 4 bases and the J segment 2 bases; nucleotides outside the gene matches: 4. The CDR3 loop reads CASSPGQFTDTQYF. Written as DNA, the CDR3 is TGTGCCAGCAGCCCGGGACAGTTCACAGATACGCAGTATTTT.

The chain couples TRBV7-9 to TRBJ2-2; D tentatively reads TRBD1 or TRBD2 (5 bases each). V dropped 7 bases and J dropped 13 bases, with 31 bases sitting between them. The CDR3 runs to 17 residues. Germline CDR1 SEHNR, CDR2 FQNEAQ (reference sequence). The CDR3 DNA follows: TGTGCCAGCACCCAAAACCCCCAGGGCCCGAGGGAAGTGGGGCTGTTTTTT. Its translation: CASTQNPQGPREVGLFF.

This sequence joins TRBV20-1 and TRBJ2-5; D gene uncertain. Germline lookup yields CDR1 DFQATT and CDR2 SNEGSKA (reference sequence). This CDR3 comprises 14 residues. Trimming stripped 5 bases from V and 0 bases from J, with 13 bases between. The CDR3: CSAYWWADQETQYF. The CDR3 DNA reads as TGCAGTGCTTATTGGTGGGCAGACCAAGAGACCCAGTACTTC.

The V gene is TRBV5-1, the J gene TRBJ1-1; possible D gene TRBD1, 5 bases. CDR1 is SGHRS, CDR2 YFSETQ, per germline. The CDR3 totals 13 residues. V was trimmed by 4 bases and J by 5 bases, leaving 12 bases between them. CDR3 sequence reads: CASSTRQFTEAFF. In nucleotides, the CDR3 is TGCGCCAGCAGCACCAGACAGTTTACTGAAGCTTTCTTT.

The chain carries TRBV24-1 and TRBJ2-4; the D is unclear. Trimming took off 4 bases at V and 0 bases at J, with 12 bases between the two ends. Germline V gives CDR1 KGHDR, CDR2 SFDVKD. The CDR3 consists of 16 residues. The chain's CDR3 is CATSESGLQAKNIQYF. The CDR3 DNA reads TGTGCCACCAGTGAGTCCGGGCTCCAAGCCAAAAACATTCAGTACTTC.

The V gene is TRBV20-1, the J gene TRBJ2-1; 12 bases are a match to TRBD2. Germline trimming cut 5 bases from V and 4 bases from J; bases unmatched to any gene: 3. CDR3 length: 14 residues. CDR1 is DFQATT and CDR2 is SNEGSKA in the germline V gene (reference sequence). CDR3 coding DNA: TGCAGTGCTGGACTAGCGGGAATGTACAATGAGCAGTTCTTC. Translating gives CSAGLAGMYNEQFF.

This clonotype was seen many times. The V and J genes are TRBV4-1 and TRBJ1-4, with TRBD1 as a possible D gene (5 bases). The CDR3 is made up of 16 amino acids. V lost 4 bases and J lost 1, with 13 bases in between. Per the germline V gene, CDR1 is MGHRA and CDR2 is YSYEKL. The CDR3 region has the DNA TGCGCCAGCAGCCCGGGCCGACAGCTAACTAATGAAAAACTGTTTTTT. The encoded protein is CASSPGRQLTNEKLFF.

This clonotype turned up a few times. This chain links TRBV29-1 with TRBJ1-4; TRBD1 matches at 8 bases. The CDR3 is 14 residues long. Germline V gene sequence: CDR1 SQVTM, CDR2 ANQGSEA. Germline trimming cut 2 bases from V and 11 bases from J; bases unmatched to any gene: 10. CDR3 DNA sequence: TGCAGCGTTGAATTGGGGACAGGTAACGACAAACTGTTTTTT. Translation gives CSVELGTGNDKLFF. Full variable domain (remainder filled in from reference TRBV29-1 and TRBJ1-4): SAVISQKPSRDICQRGTSLTIQCQVDSQVTMMFWYRQQPGQSLTLIATANQGSEATYESGFVIDKFPISRPNLTFSTLTVSNMSPEDSSIYLCSVELGTGNDKLFFGSGTQLSVL.

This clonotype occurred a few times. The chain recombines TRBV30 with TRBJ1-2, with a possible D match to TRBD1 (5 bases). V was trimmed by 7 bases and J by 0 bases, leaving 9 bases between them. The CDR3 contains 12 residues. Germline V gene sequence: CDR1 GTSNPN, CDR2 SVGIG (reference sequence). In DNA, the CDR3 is TGTGCCTCCCGACAGCCTAACTATGGCTACACCTTC. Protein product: CASRQPNYGYTF. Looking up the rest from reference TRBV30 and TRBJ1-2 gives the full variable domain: SQTIHQWPATLVQPVGSPLSLECTVEGTSNPNLYWYRQAAGRGLQLLFYSVGIGQISSEVPQNLSASRPQDRQFILSSKKLLLSDSGFYLCASRQPNYGYTFGSGTRLTVV.

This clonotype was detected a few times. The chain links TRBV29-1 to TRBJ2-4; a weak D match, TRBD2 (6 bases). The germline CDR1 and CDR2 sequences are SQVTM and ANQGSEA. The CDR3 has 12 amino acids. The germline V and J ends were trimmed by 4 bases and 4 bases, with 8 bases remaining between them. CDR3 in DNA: TGCAGCGTTGGAGGAGGGAAAAACATTCAGTACTTC. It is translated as CSVGGGKNIQYF.

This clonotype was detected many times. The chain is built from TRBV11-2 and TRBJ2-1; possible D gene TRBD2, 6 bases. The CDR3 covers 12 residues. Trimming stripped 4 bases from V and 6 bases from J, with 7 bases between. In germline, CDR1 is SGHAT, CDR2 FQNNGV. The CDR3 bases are TGTGCCAGCAGCTGGGGAGGCAATGAGCAGTTCTTC. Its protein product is CASSWGGNEQFF.

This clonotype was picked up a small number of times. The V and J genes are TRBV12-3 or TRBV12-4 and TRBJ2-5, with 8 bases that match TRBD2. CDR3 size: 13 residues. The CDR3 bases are TGTTCGGTCGGGCAGCGGGAGAAAGAGACCCAGTACTTC. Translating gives CSVGQREKETQYF.

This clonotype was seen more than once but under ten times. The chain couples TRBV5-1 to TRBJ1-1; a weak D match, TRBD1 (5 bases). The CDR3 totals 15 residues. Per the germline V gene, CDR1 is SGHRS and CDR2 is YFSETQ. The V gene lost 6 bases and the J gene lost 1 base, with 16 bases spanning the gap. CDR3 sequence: CASKEGFIPNTEAFF. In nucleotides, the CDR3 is TGCGCCAGCAAGGAGGGGTTCATACCGAACACTGAAGCTTTCTTT.

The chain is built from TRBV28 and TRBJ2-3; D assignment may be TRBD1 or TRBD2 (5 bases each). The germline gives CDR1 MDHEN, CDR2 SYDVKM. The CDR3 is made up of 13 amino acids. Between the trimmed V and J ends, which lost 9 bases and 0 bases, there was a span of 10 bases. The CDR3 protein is CASWGGSTDTQYF. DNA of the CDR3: TGTGCCAGTTGGGGCGGGAGCACAGATACGCAGTATTTT.

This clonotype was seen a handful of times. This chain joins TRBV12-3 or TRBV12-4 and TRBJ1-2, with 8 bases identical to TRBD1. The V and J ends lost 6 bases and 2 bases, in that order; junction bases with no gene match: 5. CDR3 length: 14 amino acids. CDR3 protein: CASSNRDRNYGYTF. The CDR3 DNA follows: TGTGCCAGCAGCAACCGGGACAGGAACTATGGCTACACCTTC.

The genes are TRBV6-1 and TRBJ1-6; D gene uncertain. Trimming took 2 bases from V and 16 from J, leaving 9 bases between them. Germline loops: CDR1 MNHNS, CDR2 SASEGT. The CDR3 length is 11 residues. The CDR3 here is CASSESQLLHF. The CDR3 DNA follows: TGTGCCAGCAGTGAATCACAGCTACTCCACTTT.

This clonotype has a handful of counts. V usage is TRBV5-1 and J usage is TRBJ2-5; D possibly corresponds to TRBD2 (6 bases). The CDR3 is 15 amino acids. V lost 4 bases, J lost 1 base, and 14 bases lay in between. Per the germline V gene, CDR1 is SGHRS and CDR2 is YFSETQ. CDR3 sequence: CASSVGGTSQETQYF. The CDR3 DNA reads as TGCGCCAGCAGCGTTGGGGGGACTTCCCAAGAGACCCAGTACTTC.

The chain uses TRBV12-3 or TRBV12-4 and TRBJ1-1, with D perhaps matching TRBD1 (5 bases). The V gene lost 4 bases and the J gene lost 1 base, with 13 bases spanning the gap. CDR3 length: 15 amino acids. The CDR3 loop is CASSSWGGRNTEAFF. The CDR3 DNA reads TGTGCCAGCAGTTCCTGGGGGGGAAGGAACACTGAAGCTTTCTTT.

DNA of the CDR3: TGTGCCAGCAGCCAAGAACTAGCGGCTGGACCTACGCAGTATTTT. It is translated as CASSQELAAGPTQYF. The V and J genes are TRBV14 and TRBJ2-3; 8 nucleotides align to TRBD2. V was pared by 0 bases and J by 8 bases, with 7 bases of the junction left unmatched. Germline V gene sequence: CDR1 SGHDN, CDR2 FVKESK. This CDR3 has 15 residues.

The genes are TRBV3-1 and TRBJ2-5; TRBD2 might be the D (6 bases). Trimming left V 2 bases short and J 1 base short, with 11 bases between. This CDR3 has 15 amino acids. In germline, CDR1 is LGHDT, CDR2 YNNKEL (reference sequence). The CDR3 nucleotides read TGTGCCAGCAGCCAATGGGAGGCGTTCCAAGAGACCCAGTACTTC. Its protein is CASSQWEAFQETQYF.

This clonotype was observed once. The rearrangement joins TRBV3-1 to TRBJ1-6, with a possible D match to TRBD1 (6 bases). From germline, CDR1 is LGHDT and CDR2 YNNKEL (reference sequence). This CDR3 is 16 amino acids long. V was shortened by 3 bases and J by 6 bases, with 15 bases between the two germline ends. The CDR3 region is CASSHGGPQRNSPLHF. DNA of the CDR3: TGTGCCAGCAGCCACGGGGGCCCCCAACGTAATTCACCCCTCCACTTT.

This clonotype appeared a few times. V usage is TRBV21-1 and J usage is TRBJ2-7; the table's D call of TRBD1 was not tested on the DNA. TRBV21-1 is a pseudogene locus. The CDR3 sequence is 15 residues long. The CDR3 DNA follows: TGTGCCAGCAACTTGGACAGGGTGATGGTCTACGAGCAGTACGTC. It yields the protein CASNLDRVMVYEQYV.

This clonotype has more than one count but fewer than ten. CDR3: CASSDSGRMYYEQYV. In DNA, the CDR3 is TGTGCCAGCAGTGACTCCGGGAGAATGTACTACGAGCAGTACGTC. This sequence joins TRBV6-4 and TRBJ2-7, with D possibly matching TRBD2 (6 bases). This CDR3 has 15 amino acids. The germline V and J ends were trimmed by 0 bases and 3 bases, with 12 bases remaining between them. Looked up from germline, CDR1 is MRHNA and CDR2 is SNTAGT.

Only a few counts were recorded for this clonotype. CDR3 bases: TGTGCCAGCAGCAGAGAGCGGGACGGTGGTGAGCAGTTCTTC. Encoded protein: CASSRERDGGEQFF. The rearrangement uses TRBV7-7 and TRBJ2-1; 7 positions agree with TRBD2. This CDR3 has 14 amino acids. With V trimmed by 5 bases and J by 9 bases, 10 bases remained unmatched. Germline V gene lookup returns CDR1 SSHAT and CDR2 FNYEAQ (reference sequence).

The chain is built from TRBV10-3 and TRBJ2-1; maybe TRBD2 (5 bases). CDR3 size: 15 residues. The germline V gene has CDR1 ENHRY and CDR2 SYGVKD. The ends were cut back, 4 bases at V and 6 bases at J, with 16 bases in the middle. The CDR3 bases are TGTGCCATCAGTGCGGAGCGGCCCCCAAGCAATGAGCAGTTCTTC. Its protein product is CAISAERPPSNEQFF.

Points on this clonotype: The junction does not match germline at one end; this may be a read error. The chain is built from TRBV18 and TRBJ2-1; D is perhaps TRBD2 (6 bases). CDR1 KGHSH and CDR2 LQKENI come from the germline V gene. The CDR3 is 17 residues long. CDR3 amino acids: CASSPRARTSSHNEQFF. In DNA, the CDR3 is TGTGCCAGCTCACCACGGGCGAGAACTAGCTCCCACAATGAGCAGTTCTTC.

CDR3: CATSDLRGYEQFF. The CDR3 nucleotides are TGTGCCACCAGTGATTTGAGGGGGTATGAGCAGTTCTTC. The rearrangement links TRBV24-1 to TRBJ2-1; D is possibly TRBD1 (6 bases). The germline V gene encodes CDR1 KGHDR and CDR2 SFDVKD. V shed 0 bases and J shed 8 bases, with 7 bases lying between them. The CDR3 sequence is 13 residues long.